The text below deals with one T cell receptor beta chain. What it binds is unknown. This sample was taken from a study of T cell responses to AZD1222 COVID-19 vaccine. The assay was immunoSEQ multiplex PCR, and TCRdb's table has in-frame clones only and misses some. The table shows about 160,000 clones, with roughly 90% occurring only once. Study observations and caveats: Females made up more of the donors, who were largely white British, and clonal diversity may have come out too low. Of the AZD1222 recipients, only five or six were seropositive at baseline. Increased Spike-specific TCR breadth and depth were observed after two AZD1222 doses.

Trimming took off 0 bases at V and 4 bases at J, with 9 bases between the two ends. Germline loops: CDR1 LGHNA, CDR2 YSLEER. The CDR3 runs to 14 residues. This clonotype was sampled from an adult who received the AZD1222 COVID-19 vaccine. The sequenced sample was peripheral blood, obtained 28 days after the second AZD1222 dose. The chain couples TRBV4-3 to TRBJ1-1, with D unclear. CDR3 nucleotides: TGCGCCAGCAGCCAAGACGGGAGTCCCACTGAAGCTTTCTTT. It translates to CASSQDGSPTEAFF.